The T cell receptor beta chain described here comes from a study of blood T cell repertoires in COVID-19 (TCRdb year 2020). A note on the overall study: Samples from collaborators originated in the United States, Italy and Spain and spanned both the acute and convalescent phases of COVID-19. Sample metadata almost always included a de-identified subject ID, COVID-19 status, age in years and sex. Where available, HLA class I and class II types were obtained from metadata supplied by the sample provider rather than from assay-based typing. Subjects who had been exposed to COVID-19, were actively infected with it, or had recovered from it provided the deeply sampled blood TCRbeta repertoires that made up the dataset. The material from the prospective study consisted of cDNA or gDNA derived from T cells, B-cell-depleted T cells, or PBMCs. Samples came from the ongoing ImmuneRACE study (first 160 participants) plus 1,254 subjects from 6 global collaborators. The repertoires were released in a freely available public database intended as a resource for research on the immune response to SARS-CoV-2.

The immunoSEQ Assay, a bias-controlled multiplex PCR, was used to amplify TCRbeta CDR3 regions from genomic DNA. In the original analysis: Within the assay, amplification of reference gene primers was used to estimate how many nucleated cells each sample contained. To quantify the absolute abundance of each unique TCRbeta CDR3 rearrangement, sequence reads were collapsed and filtered. Productive Simpson clonality was computed per sample as the square root of Simpson's diversity index over productive rearrangements. What TCRdb holds here is the immuneACCESS table cut down to in-frame rearrangements. Part of the clones is not present; checked against another copy, under half of the missing clones reflect an unresolved V gene, and the others are unexplained. Clonal size and the V and J genes are those of that table, whereas D and trimming came from the DNA. The sample data list roughly 340,000 clones, and 70% to 90% of these were observed just once. Around 3% of the sample lies in the top ten.

As concerns this clone: No cognate antigen has been identified for it. No qualities accompany the bases; no much larger clone lies one base away.

Broad study findings and their caveats: The amount of clinical and demographic metadata varied by source and participant and was provided uncurated.

One collaborating source in Seattle enrolled patients while the patients were actively infected and followed the patients over time throughout the course of disease. Each collaborating institution followed its own protocols to collect whole blood in K2EDTA tubes. For TCRbeta analysis, collaborators shipped samples in one of three forms: frozen whole blood, isolated PBMCs, or DNA extracted from either of those sample types. V is pared back by 3 bases and J by 5 bases, with 8 bases lying between the germline termini. From the cysteine through the phenylalanine, the CDR3 covers 13 amino acids. Here the CDR3 DNA is all that survives: 39 bases in frame from base 1.

The receptor's source is a woman in her thirties with COVID-19, enrolled during active disease. In this chain, TRBV12-3 or TRBV12-4 is recombined with TRBJ2-1, with no reliable assignment of the D segment. Sequenced sample: peripheral blood. The nucleotide sequence reads TGTGCCAGCAGTTTGTTCCCTAACAATGAGCAGTTCTTC. This codes for CASSLFPNNEQFF.